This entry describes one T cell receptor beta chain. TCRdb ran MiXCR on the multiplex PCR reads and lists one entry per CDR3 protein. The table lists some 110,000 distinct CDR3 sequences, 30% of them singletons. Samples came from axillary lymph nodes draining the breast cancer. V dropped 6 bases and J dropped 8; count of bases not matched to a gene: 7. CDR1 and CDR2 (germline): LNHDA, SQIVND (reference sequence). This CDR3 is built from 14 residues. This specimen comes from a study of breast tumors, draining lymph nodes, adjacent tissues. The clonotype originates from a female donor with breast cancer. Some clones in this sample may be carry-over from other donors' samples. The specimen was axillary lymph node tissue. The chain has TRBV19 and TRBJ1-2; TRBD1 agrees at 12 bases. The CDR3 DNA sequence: TGTGCCAGTAGCGGGACAGGGGGCGCACAGGGCTACACCTTC. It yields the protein CASSGTGGAQGYTF. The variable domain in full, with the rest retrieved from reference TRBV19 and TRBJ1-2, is DGGITQSPKYLFRKEGQNVTLSCEQNLNHDAMYWYRQDPGQGLRLIYYSQIVNDFQKGDIAEGYSVSREKKESFPLTVTSAQKNPTAFYLCASSGTGGAQGYTFGSGTRLTVV.